Detailed here is one TCR beta chain. Its antigen is still unknown. No per-base quality is available; no much larger clone lies one base away. These data come from a study of blood T cell repertoires in COVID-19 (dated by TCRdb to about 2020). Some background on the complete study: Samples covering the acute and convalescent phases of COVID-19 were provided by collaborators in the United States, Italy and Spain. Sample metadata almost always included a de-identified subject ID, COVID-19 status, age in years and sex. The prospective study material was composed of cDNA or gDNA derived from T cells, B-cell-depleted T cells, or PBMCs. The samples were drawn from the first 160 participants of the ongoing ImmuneRACE study and from 950 to 1,500 subjects provided by 6 global collaborators. Where HLA class I and class II types were available, the types were taken from metadata supplied by the sample provider, not from assay-based typing. The repertoires were released in a freely available public database meant as a resource for research on the immune response to SARS-CoV-2. Subjects who had been exposed to COVID-19, were actively infected with it, or had recovered from it provided the deeply sampled blood TCRbeta repertoires that made up the dataset.

What the work shows at the level of the full study, not this receptor alone: Clinical and demographic metadata were provided uncurated, with the amount varying by source and participant.

One collaborating source in Seattle enrolled patients during active infection and followed them longitudinally through the course of disease. Collaborating institutions collected whole blood in K2EDTA tubes following their own protocols. For TCRbeta analysis, collaborator samples were shipped as frozen whole blood, as isolated PBMCs, or as DNA extracted from either sample type. TCRbeta CDR3 regions were amplified from genomic DNA using the immunoSEQ Assay, a bias-controlled multiplex PCR. In the authors' own workflow: The number of nucleated cells in each sample was estimated by amplification of reference gene primers within the assay. To quantify the absolute abundance of each unique TCRbeta CDR3 rearrangement, sequence reads were collapsed and filtered. For each sample, productive Simpson clonality was calculated as the square root of Simpson's diversity index across productive rearrangements. In its TCRdb copy, this immuneACCESS table keeps in-frame sequences only and misses some clones. Where compared with another copy, unresolved V genes explain less than half of these, and the others have no known cause. V, J and clone size are taken as reported in that table, and D and trimming were inferred from the DNA itself. The sample table records under 250,000 clones; roughly 80% of these occur just once. Approximately 5.2% of the sample is taken by the ten largest.

V trim: 4 bases; J trim: 9 bases; unmatched bases: 10. Via the germline V gene (reference sequence), CDR1 is SEHNR and CDR2 FQNEAQ. The CDR3 contains 15 residues, cysteine and phenylalanine counted. The DNA shown is the 45-base CDR3, in frame from base 1. The specimen sequenced was peripheral blood. Recombination connected TRBV7-9 to TRBJ2-1, and 9 junctional nucleotides match TRBD1. The clonotype comes from a woman in her 70s with COVID-19, enrolled during active disease. The CDR3 protein is CASSSGTGFVVEQFF. In nucleotides, the sequence is TGTGCCAGCAGCTCCGGGACAGGGTTTGTTGTTGAGCAGTTCTTC.